Given below is one TCR beta chain in context. The germline gives CDR1 SGHAT, CDR2 FQNNGV. V dropped 3 bases and J dropped 3 bases, with 15 bases sitting between them. The CDR3 totals 15 residues. Primers: 60 Vbeta forward and 13 Jbeta reverse. Original processing methods: Later, an analysis found 65 million to 85 million unique TCR beta chains, and around 12 million of these were shared. Sequenced by immunoSEQ multiplex PCR; TCRdb stores in-frame clones only, minus some. Clone size and the V and J calls come from that table; the DNA yielded D and trimming. The data contain 200,000 to 250,000 clones, roughly 75% of them singletons. The data were taken from a study of cytomegalovirus exposure and HLA in healthy donors. On the study more broadly: Early release data held tens of millions of unique TCRs from HLA-typed donors.

The source of this sequence is a woman aged 25 to 39 in good health and CMV-seronegative. The material sequenced was PBMCs. The J gene is TRBJ2-7, the V gene TRBV11-2; D call uncertain. The CDR3 protein is CASSFNRDSSYEQYF. The CDR3 bases are TGTGCCAGCAGCTTCAACCGAGATTCTAGCTACGAGCAGTACTTC. Full variable domain (missing parts from reference TRBV11-2 and TRBJ2-7): EAGVAQSPRYKIIEKRQSVAFWCNPISGHATLYWYQQILGQGPKLLIQFQNNGVVDDSQLPKDRFSAERLKGVDSTLKIQPAKLEDSAVYLCASSFNRDSSYEQYFGPGTRLTVT.